The source of this T cell receptor beta chain is a study of PD-L1 blockade in urothelial cancer. Looking at the study overall: Patients' atezolizumab regimen, 1,200 mg intravenously every 3 weeks, began in the mid-2010s. In the patient group, about 90% of the roughly 29 were males with bladder-origin urothelial cancer. Researchers looked at the blood 3 weeks (second dose) and 6 weeks after treatment began. Each blood sample yielded a median of about 140,000 T cells.

Sequencing was performed with immunoSEQ multiplex PCR; in TCRdb, only in-frame clones are kept and a portion is missing. The sample holds tens of thousands of clones; 70% to 85% are singletons and the top ten take 3.6%. Trimming removed 7 bases from V and 3 bases from J, with 12 bases in between. The CDR3 is made up of 13 amino acids. The germline V gene has CDR1 LNHDA and CDR2 SQIVND (reference sequence). The receptor was derived from a man between 65 and 85 years old with urothelial cancer. The sequencing used PBMCs, collected around atezolizumab (anti-PD-L1) treatment. The gene calls are TRBV19 and TRBJ1-2; possible D gene TRBD1, 6 bases. In DNA form, the CDR3 reads TGTGCCAGTACGGGGGGCAATGACTATGGCTACACCTTC. Its translation: CASTGGNDYGYTF. The whole variable domain, filled in from reference TRBV19 and TRBJ1-2, reads DGGITQSPKYLFRKEGQNVTLSCEQNLNHDAMYWYRQDPGQGLRLIYYSQIVNDFQKGDIAEGYSVSREKKESFPLTVTSAQKNPTAFYLCASTGGNDYGYTFGSGTRLTVV.